These T cell receptor beta chains were read from a single sample in a study of TIL therapy for anti-PD-1-resistant metastatic lung cancer. Data came from immunoSEQ multiplex PCR; TCRdb stores just in-frame clones and leaves some out. The sample carries about 60,000 clones, around 86% recorded once. The sample here was blood, taken at baseline. The receptors shown here come from a person between 25 and 80 years old with non-small cell lung cancer. Each CDR3 is given with its conserved first and last residue. D genes are given only for firm matches.

v_call: TRBV14; j_call: TRBJ1-5; d_call: .; cdr3_nt: TGTGCCAGCAGCCAAGGGGCAGGGGATCAGCCCCAGCATTTT; cdr3_aa: CASSQGAGDQPQHF
v_call: TRBV27; j_call: TRBJ2-7; d_call: .; cdr3_nt: TGTGCCAGCAGTTTGGGTCGGTCAGGAGACTACGAGCAGTACTTC; cdr3_aa: CASSLGRSGDYEQYF
v_call: TRBV2; j_call: TRBJ2-7; d_call: .; cdr3_nt: TGTGCCAGCAGGTACCGGGTCTACTCCTACGAGCAGTACTTC; cdr3_aa: CASRYRVYSYEQYF
v_call: TRBV27; j_call: TRBJ2-7; d_call: .; cdr3_nt: TGTGCCAGCAGTTTCGACGGGTTCGAGCAGTACTTC; cdr3_aa: CASSFDGFEQYF
v_call: TRBV7-3; j_call: TRBJ2-1; d_call: .; cdr3_nt: TGTGCCAGCAGCTTAACGGGCCTAACCTACAATGAGCAGTTCTTC; cdr3_aa: CASSLTGLTYNEQFF
v_call: TRBV5-5; j_call: TRBJ1-1; d_call: .; cdr3_nt: TGTGCCAGCAGCTTGCAGGTGTTGAACACTGAAGCTTTCTTT; cdr3_aa: CASSLQVLNTEAFF
v_call: TRBV2; j_call: TRBJ1-2; d_call: TRBD1; cdr3_nt: TGTGCCAGCATGGTCCCCCCTGGGCAGGGGGCAGGGGATGGCTACACCTTC; cdr3_aa: CASMVPPGQGAGDGYTF
v_call: TRBV5-1; j_call: TRBJ1-1; d_call: .; cdr3_nt: TGCGCCAGCAGCTTGGTATCCAGGGGAAATGAAGCTTTCTTT; cdr3_aa: CASSLVSRGNEAFF
v_call: TRBV25-1; j_call: TRBJ2-7; d_call: .; cdr3_nt: TGTGCCAGCAGTGACAGCTACGAGCAGTACTTC; cdr3_aa: CASSDSYEQYF
v_call: TRBV3-1/TRBV3-2; j_call: TRBJ1-3; d_call: .; cdr3_nt: TGTGCCAGCAGCCAAGTAGGGGCTGGAAACACCATATATTTT; cdr3_aa: CASSQVGAGNTIYF
v_call: TRBV29-1; j_call: TRBJ2-7; d_call: .; cdr3_nt: TGCAGCGTGACCCCGGGACGGGGCTCCTACGAGCAGTACTTC; cdr3_aa: CSVTPGRGSYEQYF
v_call: TRBV6-5; j_call: TRBJ1-1; d_call: .; cdr3_nt: TGTGCCAGCAGTTACTCGAGGGCAGGGGTCGCTGAAGCTTTCTTT; cdr3_aa: CASSYSRAGVAEAFF